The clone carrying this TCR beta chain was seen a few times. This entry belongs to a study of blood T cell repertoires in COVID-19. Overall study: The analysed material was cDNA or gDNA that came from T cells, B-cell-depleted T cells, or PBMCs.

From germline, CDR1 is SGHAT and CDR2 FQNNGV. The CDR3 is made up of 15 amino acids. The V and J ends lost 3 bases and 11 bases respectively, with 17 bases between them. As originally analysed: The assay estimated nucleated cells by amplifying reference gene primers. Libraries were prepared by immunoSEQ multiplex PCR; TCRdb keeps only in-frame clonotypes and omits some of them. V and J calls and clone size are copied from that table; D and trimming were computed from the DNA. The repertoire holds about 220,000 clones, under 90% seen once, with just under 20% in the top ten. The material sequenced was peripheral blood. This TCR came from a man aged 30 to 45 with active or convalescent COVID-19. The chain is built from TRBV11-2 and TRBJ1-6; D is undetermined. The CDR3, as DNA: TGTGCCAGCAGCTTCGGCAGGCCCGGTGAGACACCCCTCCACTTT. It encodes CASSFGRPGETPLHF.